The source of this T cell receptor beta chain is a study of T cell repertoires in cytomegalovirus infection. Across the whole study: CMV infection plus the matching HLA type was flagged by public TCR beta signatures. Broader study findings: Using cumulative public TCR beta family frequency, the authors identified those who carried CMV together with the relevant HLA. HLA-C-restricted CMV-specific TCR beta clonotypes prevailed in the ex vivo response.

Germline V gene data show CDR1 as LGHDT and CDR2 as YNNKEL (reference sequence). V dropped 4 bases and J dropped 5; count of bases not matched to a gene: 5. This CDR3 is 15 amino acids long. As regards this clonotype: The antigen is unknown.

TCRdb ran MiXCR on the reads and lists one entry per CDR3 protein. The sample contains fewer than 550,000 distinct CDR3 sequences, 30% to 40% of which appear only once. The V call is TRBV3-1, the J call TRBJ1-1; TRBD1 matches at 12 bases. Input material: PBMCs. This clonotype originated in a human donor in good health (CMV status not recorded). Some clones in this sample may be carry-over from other donors' samples. CDR3 region: CASSPRDRGRTEAFF. As DNA, the CDR3 is TGTGCCAGCAGCCCGAGGGACAGGGGGCGGACTGAAGCTTTCTTT.